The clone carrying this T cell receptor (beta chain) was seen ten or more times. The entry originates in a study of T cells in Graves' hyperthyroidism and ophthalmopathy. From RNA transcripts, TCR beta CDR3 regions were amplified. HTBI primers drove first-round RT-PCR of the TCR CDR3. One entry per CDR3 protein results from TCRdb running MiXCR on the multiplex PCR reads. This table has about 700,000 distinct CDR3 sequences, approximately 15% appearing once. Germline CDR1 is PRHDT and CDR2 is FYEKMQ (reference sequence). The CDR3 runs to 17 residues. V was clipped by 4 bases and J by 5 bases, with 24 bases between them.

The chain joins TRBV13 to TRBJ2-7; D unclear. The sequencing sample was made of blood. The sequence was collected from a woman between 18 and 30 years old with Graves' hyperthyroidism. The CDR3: CASSSRSRDGPWDEQYF. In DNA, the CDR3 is TGTGCCAGCAGCTCCCGCAGCAGAGATGGCCCGTGGGACGAGCAGTACTTC.